The rows below give T cell receptor beta chains drawn from one sample of a study of regulatory T cells. The table came from immunoSEQ multiplex PCR; TCRdb's copy has only in-frame clones and leaves some out. The sample lists about 28,000 clones, about 90% occurring once. Source material: conventional CD4+ T cells sorted from blood. The receptors here all came from a young adult with CD3G deficiency. CDR3s include the opening cysteine and the closing phenylalanine or tryptophan. D genes are given only for firm matches. Rows give clone size only sometimes, using once, few, many, or a class for an expanded clone.

J gene,clone size,V gene,D gene,CDR3 protein,CDR3 DNA
TRBJ2-1,.,TRBV2,TRBD2,CASRPKAGGANNEQFF,TGTGCCAGCAGACCTAAAGCGGGGGGCGCAAACAATGAGCAGTTCTTC
TRBJ2-1,few,TRBV9,.,CASSVVGTPGSEQFF,TGTGCCAGCAGCGTGGTTGGGACCCCCGGTAGTGAGCAGTTCTTC
TRBJ2-7,once,TRBV30,.,CAWSVQGSREYF,TGTGCCTGGAGTGTACAAGGGTCAAGGGAGTACTTC
TRBJ1-3,.,TRBV4-1,.,CASSPMGKAGNTIYF,TGCGCCAGCAGCCCGATGGGGAAGGCTGGAAACACCATATATTTT
TRBJ2-5,once,TRBV7-8,.,CASSLSTSLNTQYF,TGTGCCAGCAGCTTATCGACTAGTTTAAATACCCAGTACTTC
TRBJ1-2,.,TRBV6-1,.,CASRMGFSYGYTF,TGTGCCAGCAGGATGGGGTTTAGCTATGGCTACACCTTC
TRBJ2-7,.,TRBV28,.,CASSRRGYEQYF,TGTGCCAGCAGCCGAAGGGGCTACGAGCAGTACTTC
TRBJ1-2,.,TRBV19,.,CASSRYPVNYGYTF,TGTGCCAGTAGTCGCTACCCGGTTAACTATGGCTACACCTTC
TRBJ2-2,.,TRBV5-1,.,CASSLATGSAGELFF,TGCGCCAGCAGCTTGGCAACAGGTAGTGCCGGGGAGCTGTTTTTT
TRBJ2-5,.,TRBV7-8,TRBD2,CASSLTRLAETQYF,TGTGCCAGCAGCCTCACCCGACTAGCCGAGACCCAGTACTTC
TRBJ2-2,.,TRBV9,.,CASSVGRTAGELFF,TGTGCCAGCAGCGTAGGGCGGACAGCCGGGGAGCTGTTTTTT
TRBJ2-7,.,TRBV7-9,.,CASSPQGGASEQYF,TGTGCCAGCAGCCCCCAGGGTGGGGCCAGCGAGCAGTACTTC